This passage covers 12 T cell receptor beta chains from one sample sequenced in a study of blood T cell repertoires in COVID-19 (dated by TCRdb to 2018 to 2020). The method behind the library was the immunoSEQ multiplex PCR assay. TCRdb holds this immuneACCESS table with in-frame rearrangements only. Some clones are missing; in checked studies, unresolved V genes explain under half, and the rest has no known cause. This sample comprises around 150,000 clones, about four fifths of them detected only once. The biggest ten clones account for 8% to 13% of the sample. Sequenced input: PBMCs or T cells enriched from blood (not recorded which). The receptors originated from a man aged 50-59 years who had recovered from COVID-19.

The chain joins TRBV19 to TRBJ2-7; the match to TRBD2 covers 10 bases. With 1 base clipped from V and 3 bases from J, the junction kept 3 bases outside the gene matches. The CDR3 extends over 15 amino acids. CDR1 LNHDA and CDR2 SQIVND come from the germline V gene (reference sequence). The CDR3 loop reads CASSIALAGNYEQYF. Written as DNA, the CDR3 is TGTGCCAGTAGTATAGCACTAGCGGGAAACTACGAGCAGTACTTC. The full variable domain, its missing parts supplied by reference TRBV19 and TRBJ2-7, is DGGITQSPKYLFRKEGQNVTLSCEQNLNHDAMYWYRQDPGQGLRLIYYSQIVNDFQKGDIAEGYSVSREKKESFPLTVTSAQKNPTAFYLCASSIALAGNYEQYFGPGTRLTVT.

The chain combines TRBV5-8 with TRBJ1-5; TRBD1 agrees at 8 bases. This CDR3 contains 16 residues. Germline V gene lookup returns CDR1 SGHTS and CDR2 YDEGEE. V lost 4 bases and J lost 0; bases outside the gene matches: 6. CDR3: CASSGGTGYSNQPQHF. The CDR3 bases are TGTGCCAGCAGCGGAGGGACAGGCTATAGCAATCAGCCCCAGCATTTT.

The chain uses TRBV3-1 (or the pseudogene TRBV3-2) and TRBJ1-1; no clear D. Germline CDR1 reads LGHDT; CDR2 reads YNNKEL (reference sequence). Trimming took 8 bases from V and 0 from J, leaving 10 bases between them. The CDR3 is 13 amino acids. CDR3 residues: CASVGSMNTEAFF. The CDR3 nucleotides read TGTGCCAGCGTCGGGTCCATGAACACTGAAGCTTTCTTT.

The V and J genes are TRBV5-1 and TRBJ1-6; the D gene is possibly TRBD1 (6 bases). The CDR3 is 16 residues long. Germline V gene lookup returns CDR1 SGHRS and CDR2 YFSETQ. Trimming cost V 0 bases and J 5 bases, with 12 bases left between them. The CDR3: CASSLAPGTNNSPLHF. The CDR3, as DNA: TGCGCCAGCAGCTTGGCTCCGGGGACAAATAATTCACCCCTCCACTTT.

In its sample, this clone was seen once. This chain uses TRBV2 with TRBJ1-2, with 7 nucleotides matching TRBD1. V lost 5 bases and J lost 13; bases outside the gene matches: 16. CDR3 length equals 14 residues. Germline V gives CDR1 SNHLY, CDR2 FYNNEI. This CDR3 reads CASSLDRASMACTF. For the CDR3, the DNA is TGTGCCAGCAGTCTTGACAGGGCCTCTATGGCTTGCACCTTC.

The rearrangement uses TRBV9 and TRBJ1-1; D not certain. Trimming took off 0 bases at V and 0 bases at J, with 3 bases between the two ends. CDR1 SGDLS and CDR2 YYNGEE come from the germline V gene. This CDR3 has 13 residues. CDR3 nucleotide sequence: TGTGCCAGCAGCGTAGGTATGAACACTGAAGCTTTCTTT. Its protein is CASSVGMNTEAFF.

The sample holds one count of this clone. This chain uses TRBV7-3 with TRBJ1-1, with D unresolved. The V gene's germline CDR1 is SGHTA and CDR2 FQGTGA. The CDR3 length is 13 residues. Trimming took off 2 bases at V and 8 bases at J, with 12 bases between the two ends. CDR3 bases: TGTGCCAGCAGCTTAGTCCCTTCCGGGGAAGCTTTCTTT. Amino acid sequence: CASSLVPSGEAFF. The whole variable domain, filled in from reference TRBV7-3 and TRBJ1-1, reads GAGVSQTPSNKVTEKGKYVELRCDPISGHTALYWYRQSLGQGPEFLIYFQGTGAADDSGLPNDRFFAVRPEGSVSTLKIQRTERGDSAVYLCASSLVPSGEAFFGQGTRLTVV.

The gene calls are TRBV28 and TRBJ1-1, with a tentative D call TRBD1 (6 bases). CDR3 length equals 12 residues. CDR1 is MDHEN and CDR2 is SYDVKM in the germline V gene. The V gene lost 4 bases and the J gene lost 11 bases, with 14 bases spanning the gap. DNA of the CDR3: TGTGCCAGCAGTTCCTTAGGGGGGGCCGCTTTCTTT. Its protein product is CASSSLGGAAFF.

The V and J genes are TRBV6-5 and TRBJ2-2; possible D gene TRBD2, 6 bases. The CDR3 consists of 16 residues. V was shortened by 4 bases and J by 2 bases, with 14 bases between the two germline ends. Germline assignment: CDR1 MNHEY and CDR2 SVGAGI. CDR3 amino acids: CASSSLPGSNTGELFF. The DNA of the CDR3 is TGTGCCAGCAGTTCTCTCCCCGGGAGTAACACCGGGGAGCTGTTTTTT.

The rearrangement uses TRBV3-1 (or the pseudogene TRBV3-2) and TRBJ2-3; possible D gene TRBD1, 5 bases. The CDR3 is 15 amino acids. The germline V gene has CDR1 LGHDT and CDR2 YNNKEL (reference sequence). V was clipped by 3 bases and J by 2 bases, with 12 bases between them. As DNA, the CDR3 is TGTGCCAGCAGCCACCGCGGACAAATCACAGATACGCAGTATTTT. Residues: CASSHRGQITDTQYF.

The DNA of the CDR3 is TGTGCCAGCAGCCCAGGGACAGGGCCTTACAATGAGCAGTTCTTC. Amino acid sequence: CASSPGTGPYNEQFF. J is TRBJ2-1 and V is TRBV7-7; 9 nucleotides line up with TRBD1. Germline V gene lookup returns CDR1 SSHAT and CDR2 FNYEAQ (reference sequence). The ends lost 5 bases at V and 4 bases at J; junction bases unmatched: 6. There are 15 residues in the CDR3.

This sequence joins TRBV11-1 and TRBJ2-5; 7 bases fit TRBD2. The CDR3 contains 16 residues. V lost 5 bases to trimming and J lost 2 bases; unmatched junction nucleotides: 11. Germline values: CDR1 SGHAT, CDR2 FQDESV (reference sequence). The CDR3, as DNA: TGTGCCAGCAGCAGAGCGGGACGGCGGGCTCAAGAGACCCAGTACTTC. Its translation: CASSRAGRRAQETQYF.